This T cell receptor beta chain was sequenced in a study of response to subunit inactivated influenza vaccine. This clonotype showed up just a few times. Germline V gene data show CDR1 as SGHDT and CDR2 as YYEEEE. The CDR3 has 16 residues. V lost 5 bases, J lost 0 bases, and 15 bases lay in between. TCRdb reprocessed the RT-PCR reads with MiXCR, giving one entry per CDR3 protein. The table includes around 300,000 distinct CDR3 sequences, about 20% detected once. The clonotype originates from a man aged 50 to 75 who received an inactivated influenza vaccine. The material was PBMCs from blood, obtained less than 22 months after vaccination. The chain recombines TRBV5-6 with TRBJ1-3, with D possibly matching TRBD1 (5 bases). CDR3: CASRTKGVSSGNTIYF. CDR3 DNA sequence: TGTGCCAGCAGAACAAAAGGGGTTTCCTCTGGAAACACCATATATTTT.